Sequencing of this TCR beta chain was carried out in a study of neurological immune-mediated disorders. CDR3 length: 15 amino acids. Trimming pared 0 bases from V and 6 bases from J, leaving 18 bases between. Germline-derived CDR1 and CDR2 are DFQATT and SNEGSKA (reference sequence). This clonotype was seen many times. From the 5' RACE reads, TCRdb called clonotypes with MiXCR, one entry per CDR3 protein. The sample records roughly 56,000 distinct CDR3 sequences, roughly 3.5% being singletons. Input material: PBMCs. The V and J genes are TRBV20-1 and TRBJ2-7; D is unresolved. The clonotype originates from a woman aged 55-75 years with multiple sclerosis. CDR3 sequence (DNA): TGCAGTGCTAGAGACCCTCGAAGGGCAGGTAGCGAGCAGTACTTC. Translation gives CSARDPRRAGSEQYF.